The 8 T cell receptor beta chains below all came from one sample that was sequenced in a study of cytomegalovirus exposure and HLA in healthy donors. Both 60 Vbeta primers and 13 Jbeta primers went into the PCR. The method was immunoSEQ multiplex PCR; TCRdb's version includes in-frame clones alone and lacks a portion of them. Of some 120,000 clones listed, around 62% are singletons. The sequenced sample consisted of PBMCs. These receptor sequences come from a woman in her thirties or forties in good health and CMV-seropositive.

V is TRBV25-1 and J is TRBJ1-1, with TRBD1 as a possible D gene (6 bases). The CDR3 loop spans 13 amino acids. From germline, CDR1 is MGHDK and CDR2 SYGVNS. Trimming removed 5 bases from V and 1 base from J, with 8 bases in between. CDR3 nucleotide sequence: TGTGCCAGCAGTAGGGGGGGGAACACTGAAGCTTTCTTT. Translation: CASSRGGNTEAFF.

For the CDR3, the DNA is TGTGCCAGCTCGCCTAATTTCGCCGTTAACTACGAGCAGTACTTC. It codes for CASSPNFAVNYEQYF. The chain joins TRBV18 to TRBJ2-7; D gene unclear. This CDR3 contains 15 residues. Germline V gives CDR1 KGHSH, CDR2 LQKENI. V gave up 6 bases and J gave up 3 bases, with 18 bases separating them.

The V call is TRBV7-2, the J call TRBJ2-1; 8 bases are a match to TRBD2. Germline CDR1 is SGHTA and CDR2 is FQGNSA. There are 14 residues in the CDR3. The junction had 5 bases not matched to a gene; V was cut back by 5 bases and J by 5 bases. The CDR3 nucleotides are TGTGCCAGCAGCCTAACTAGCGGAAACAATGAGCAGTTCTTC. Protein sequence: CASSLTSGNNEQFF.

V gene TRBV5-1 combines with J gene TRBJ2-1, with TRBD1 matching 7 bases. Trimming cost V 4 bases and J 4 bases; bases outside gene matches: 8. CDR1 is SGHRS and CDR2 is YFSETQ in the germline V gene. The CDR3 is made up of 15 amino acids. The CDR3, as DNA: TGCGCCAGCAGCCCGCCGGGACAGAGTTACAATGAGCAGTTCTTC. It yields the protein CASSPPGQSYNEQFF.

The chain recombines TRBV7-9 with TRBJ2-1, with TRBD2 matching over 13 bases. This CDR3 region has 17 residues. Germline V gives CDR1 SEHNR, CDR2 FQNEAQ (reference sequence). V lost 1 base and J lost 4; bases outside the gene matches: 4. CDR3 sequence reads: CASSLVTSGRGYNEQFF. In DNA, the CDR3 is TGTGCCAGCAGCTTAGTCACTAGCGGGAGGGGGTACAATGAGCAGTTCTTC.

The J gene is TRBJ2-7, the V gene TRBV7-9; no reliable D call. Germline-derived CDR1 and CDR2 are SEHNR and FQNEAQ (reference sequence). Trimming removed 4 bases from V and 0 bases from J, with 7 bases in between. This CDR3 region has 13 residues. This CDR3 reads CASSSGSSYEQYF. CDR3 DNA: TGTGCCAGCAGCTCAGGAAGCTCCTACGAGCAGTACTTC.

The chain joins TRBV29-1 to TRBJ2-3; 8 nucleotides match TRBD2. The germline gives CDR1 SQVTM, CDR2 ANQGSEA. Trimming at V came to 4 bases and at J to 2 bases, leaving 8 bases not matched to a gene. The CDR3 is made up of 15 amino acids. The CDR3 DNA follows: TGCAGCGTTGTCGGCGGGGGGCAGTTCACAGATACGCAGTATTTT. The encoded protein is CSVVGGGQFTDTQYF.

The rearrangement links TRBV27 to TRBJ2-5; D is possibly TRBD2 (6 bases). The germline V and J ends were trimmed by 3 bases and 1 base, with 18 bases remaining between them. CDR1 and CDR2 from the germline V gene are MNHEY and SMNVEV (reference sequence). This CDR3 has 17 residues. CDR3 region: CASSFQFTVGGQETQYF. The CDR3 coding sequence is TGTGCCAGCAGTTTCCAATTTACAGTGGGAGGCCAAGAGACCCAGTACTTC.